This is a list of T cell receptor beta chains from one sample in a study of shared clonotypes between healthy human individuals. The repertoire was sequenced with immunoSEQ multiplex PCR; TCRdb's copy has only in-frame clones and lacks some. The sample carries approximately 590,000 clones, around 95% recorded once. The source material was naive CD8+ T cells sorted from blood. Every receptor here comes from a woman aged 25 to 45 in good health. The CDR3 runs from the conserved cysteine through the conserved F or W. A D gene is named only where the DNA matches it firmly. The listing skips clone size in some rows; elsewhere it reads once, few, many or a size class.

>NA|NA|TRBV27|TRBJ2-7
CASSLSQGRRGYEQYF
TGTGCCAGCAGTTTATCCCAGGGACGCAGGGGCTACGAGCAGTACTTC
>few|NA|TRBV15|TRBJ1-5
CATSRGLGVDNQPQHF
TGTGCCACCAGCAGGGGACTTGGGGTCGACAATCAGCCCCAGCATTTT
>once|NA|TRBV19|TRBJ1-5
CASTERNINQPQHF
TGTGCCAGTACCGAACGAAACATAAATCAGCCCCAGCATTTT
>NA|NA|TRBV27|TRBJ1-1
CASTTGTEAFF
TGTGCCAGCACGACAGGCACTGAAGCTTTCTTT
>NA|NA|TRBV12-2|TRBJ2-2
CASRRTGELFF
TGTGCAAGTCGCCGCACCGGGGAGCTGTTTTTT
>NA|NA|TRBV13|TRBJ1-2
CASSHQGRRGYTF
TGTGCCAGCAGCCACCAGGGAAGGCGCGGCTACACCTTC
>NA|NA|TRBV15|TRBJ1-1
CATSSYQNEAFF
TGTGCCACCAGCAGTTACCAGAATGAAGCTTTCTTT
>NA|NA|TRBV7-9|TRBJ1-1
CASSSWGGTPNTEAFF
TGTGCCAGCAGCTCCTGGGGGGGGACCCCGAACACTGAAGCTTTCTTT
>once|TRBD2|TRBV30|TRBJ2-1
CAWSPGLAGIGNEQFF
TGTGCCTGGAGCCCGGGACTAGCGGGAATTGGGAATGAGCAGTTCTTC
>NA|TRBD1|TRBV11-1|TRBJ2-7
CASSPRDSPYEQYF
TGTGCCAGCAGCCCCCGGGACAGCCCCTACGAGCAGTACTTC
>NA|TRBD2|TRBV19|TRBJ2-7
CASGAGASYEQYF
TGTGCCAGTGGAGCGGGAGCTTCCTACGAGCAGTACTTC
>NA|NA|TRBV19|TRBJ1-1
CASSIYRTGDTEAFF
TGTGCCAGTAGTATTTATAGGACCGGGGATACTGAAGCTTTCTTT
>NA|TRBD2|TRBV27|TRBJ2-5
CASSITRLAGEEETQYF
TGTGCCAGCAGTATAACTCGACTAGCGGGAGAGGAAGAGACCCAGTACTTC
>NA|TRBD1|TRBV19|TRBJ2-5
CASSPRDRGQETQYF
TGTGCCAGTAGTCCCCGGGACAGGGGCCAAGAGACCCAGTACTTC
>NA|NA|TRBV10-3|TRBJ2-7
CAISESGEPSYEQYF
TGTGCCATCAGTGAGTCAGGGGAGCCCTCCTACGAGCAGTACTTC
>NA|NA|TRBV7-2|TRBJ2-7
CASSLFGSAYEQYF
TGTGCCAGCAGCTTATTTGGGAGCGCCTACGAGCAGTACTTC
>NA|NA|TRBV27|TRBJ2-2
CASSLSGREYTGELFF
TGTGCCAGCAGTTTATCAGGGCGGGAATACACCGGGGAGCTGTTTTTT
>NA|TRBD2|TRBV27|TRBJ2-1
CASTGGDSGSGEQFF
TGTGCCAGCACCGGAGGGGATAGCGGGAGCGGTGAGCAGTTCTTC
>NA|TRBD2|TRBV5-1|TRBJ2-7
CASRTSGEYEQYF
TGCGCCAGCAGGACTAGCGGGGAATACGAGCAGTACTTC
>NA|NA|TRBV29-1|TRBJ1-1
CSTVNPGTSPEAFF
TGCAGCACCGTTAACCCAGGGACAAGCCCTGAAGCTTTCTTT
>NA|TRBD2|TRBV6-5|TRBJ2-1
CASTPPGGAYNEQFF
TGTGCCAGCACCCCCCCTGGGGGGGCCTACAATGAGCAGTTCTTC
>NA|NA|TRBV4-2|TRBJ2-7
CASSQEEQGAYEQYF
TGTGCCAGCAGCCAAGAGGAACAGGGAGCCTACGAGCAGTACTTC
>NA|TRBD1|TRBV27|TRBJ2-7
CASRQGARYEQYF
TGTGCCAGCAGACAGGGGGCGCGGTACGAGCAGTACTTC
>NA|NA|TRBV2|TRBJ2-3
CASSPTSTDTQYF
TGTGCCAGCAGCCCTACCAGCACAGATACGCAGTATTTT
>NA|TRBD2|TRBV7-9|TRBJ2-1
CASSPIAGGNEQFF
TGTGCCAGCAGCCCTATAGCGGGGGGCAATGAGCAGTTCTTC
>NA|NA|TRBV2|TRBJ1-2
CASSDSARGTNGYTF
TGTGCCAGCAGCGACTCCGCCCGAGGAACAAATGGCTACACCTTC
>NA|NA|TRBV6-5|TRBJ2-7
CASSSGASYEQYF
TGTGCCAGCAGTTCCGGGGCCTCCTACGAGCAGTACTTC
>NA|TRBD1|TRBV19|TRBJ2-3
CASSTDDRGTDTQYF
TGTGCCAGTAGTACCGATGACAGGGGCACAGATACGCAGTATTTT
>NA|NA|TRBV7-8|TRBJ1-1
CASSLDPGAMNTEAFF
TGTGCCAGCAGCTTAGATCCCGGGGCCATGAACACTGAAGCTTTCTTT
>NA|TRBD1|TRBV27|TRBJ1-5
CASSLSPGTGSSPQHF
TGTGCCAGCAGTTTGTCCCCCGGGACAGGGTCATCGCCCCAGCATTTT
>NA|NA|TRBV15|TRBJ2-2
CATSRDGGRGTGELFF
TGTGCCACCAGCAGAGACGGAGGGCGCGGCACCGGGGAGCTGTTTTTT
>NA|NA|TRBV14|TRBJ2-1
CASSQWDRSYNEQFF
TGTGCCAGCAGCCAATGGGACCGCTCTTACAATGAGCAGTTCTTC
>NA|NA|TRBV27|TRBJ2-7
CASSPSVTGNEQYF
TGTGCCAGCAGTCCGTCCGTTACAGGGAACGAGCAGTACTTC
>NA|NA|TRBV11-2|TRBJ2-7
CASSTRQETFSYEQYF
TGTGCCAGCAGCACAAGACAGGAAACCTTCTCCTACGAGCAGTACTTC
>once|NA|TRBV5-8|TRBJ1-5
CASSLGDGTFYSNQPQHF
TGTGCCAGCAGCTTGGGCGATGGGACATTCTATAGCAATCAGCCCCAGCATTTT
>NA|NA|TRBV7-8|TRBJ2-1
CASSLGGTYNEQFF
TGTGCCAGCAGCTTAGGAGGGACGTACAATGAGCAGTTCTTC
>NA|NA|TRBV27|TRBJ1-2
CASSSVDSSYGYTF
TGTGCCAGCAGTTCCGTCGACTCAAGCTATGGCTACACCTTC
>NA|NA|TRBV6-5|TRBJ2-3
CASRRESDTQYF
TGTGCCAGCAGGCGGGAATCAGATACGCAGTATTTT
>NA|NA|TRBV6-1|TRBJ1-2
CASSGFERHLFYGYTF
TGTGCCAGCAGTGGATTTGAGAGACATTTATTCTATGGCTACACCTTC
>NA|TRBD1|TRBV28|TRBJ2-3
CASSPRTGLMTDTQYF
TGTGCCAGCAGTCCTCGGACAGGGTTGATGACAGATACGCAGTATTTT
>NA|NA|TRBV28|TRBJ2-7
CASTFRLDDEQYF
TGTGCCAGCACTTTCCGACTAGACGACGAGCAGTACTTC
>NA|NA|TRBV5-6|TRBJ1-1
CASSGGARLTEAFF
TGTGCCAGCAGCGGGGGGGCGCGGCTGACTGAAGCTTTCTTT